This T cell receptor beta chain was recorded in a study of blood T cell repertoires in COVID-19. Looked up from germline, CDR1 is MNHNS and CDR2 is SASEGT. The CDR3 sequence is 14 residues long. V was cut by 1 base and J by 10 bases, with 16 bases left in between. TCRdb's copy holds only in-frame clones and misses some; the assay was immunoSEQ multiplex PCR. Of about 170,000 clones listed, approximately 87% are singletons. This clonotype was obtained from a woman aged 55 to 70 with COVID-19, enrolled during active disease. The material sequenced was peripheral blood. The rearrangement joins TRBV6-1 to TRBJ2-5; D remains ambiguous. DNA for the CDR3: TGTGCCAGCAGTGAAGAAAGATTTAAGAGTGTCCAGTACTTC. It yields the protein CASSEERFKSVQYF.